This T cell receptor (beta chain) was recorded in a study of T cells in tuberculosis. Study-wide context: The T cells targeted glucose monomycolate, a mycobacterial lipid, via CD1B.

Each clinical donor contributed on average around 110,000 T cells from unsorted cryopreserved PBMC. To note about this clone: What it binds is not known. A junction end diverges from the germline sequence, so it may reflect a read error.

Findings and caveats of the study: Active tuberculosis patients had shorter CDR3-alpha; the beta difference was nonsignificant. GMM-specific TCRs were nearer to active tuberculosis alpha repertoires, suggesting expansion.

Assay: immunoSEQ multiplex PCR; the TCRdb copy retains only in-frame clones and omits some. The sample lists tens of thousands of clones; approximately 90% were seen once. The origin of this receptor is a donor aged 10 to 29 with latent tuberculosis or without tuberculosis infection. Some clones in this sample may be carry-over from other donors' samples. Material for sequencing was PBMCs.

CDR3: CASSLERDKGSGNTIYF. The CDR3 DNA sequence: TGCGCCAGCAGCTTGGAGCGGGACAAGGGCTCTGGGAACACCATATATTTT. V and J are TRBV5-1 and TRBJ1-3, with a weak D call TRBD1 (6 bases). The germline CDR1 and CDR2 sequences are SGHRS and YFSETQ. The CDR3 is made up of 17 amino acids.